This TCR beta chain was captured in a study of T-cell memory formation after mild COVID-19. Study results and caveats: CD4+ contracting clones were found mainly in CM and EM, and CD8+ ones in EMRA. Detection of some responders pre-infection suggested pre-existing cross-reactive memory T cells participated.

V trimming: 1 base; J trimming: 2 bases; junction bases outside the gene matches: 5. CDR1 and CDR2 (germline): SGHAT, FQNNGV. The CDR3 loop spans 17 amino acids. Constant-segment primers served in 5'RACE that generated TCR alpha and TCR beta cDNA libraries bearing sample barcodes and UMIs. TCRdb reprocessed the 5' RACE reads with MiXCR, giving one entry per CDR3 protein. The table has hundreds of thousands of distinct CDR3 sequences, roughly 8% seen once. This clonotype was picked up many times. Its antigen is undetermined. Sequencing was performed on PBMCs or a T cell subset sorted from them (not recorded which). The chain uses TRBV11-2 and TRBJ2-3, with 11 positions matching TRBD1. The sequence derives from a man aged 18 to 35 who had mild COVID-19 (a few samples of this study predate the infection). Cell type and time point are not known. The DNA for the CDR3 is TGTGCCAGCAGCTTAGGGGGTGGACAGGGGGCCACAGATACGCAGTATTTT. Translation: CASSLGGGQGATDTQYF. Based on the CDR3 plus reference TRBV11-2 and TRBJ2-3, the full variable domain is EAGVAQSPRYKIIEKRQSVAFWCNPISGHATLYWYQQILGQGPKLLIQFQNNGVVDDSQLPKDRFSAERLKGVDSTLKIQPAKLEDSAVYLCASSLGGGQGATDTQYFGPGTRLTVL.